The clone carrying this T cell receptor beta chain was detected many times. Its antigen remains unknown. This entry comes from a study of identical twins. Overall study results and limits: Out-of-frame beta chain sequences displayed weaker excess sharing between twins. Out-of-frame TCR alpha sharing in monozygotic twins exceeded recombination model predictions. Memory repertoires showed no such pattern, whereas abundant cord blood beta clonotypes carried fewer insertions.

Each CDR3 protein gets one entry after TCRdb re-called the 5' RACE reads with MiXCR. Of around 370,000 distinct CDR3 sequences listed, roughly 9% were seen once; the top ten hold roughly 8.7%. CDR3 length: 12 amino acids. The V end lost 6 bases, the J end lost 6 bases, and 12 bases lay between the germline ends. CDR1 is LNHDA, CDR2 SQIVND, per germline (reference sequence). This clonotype was sampled from a woman aged 45-65 years in good health. Sequencing was carried out using naive T cells sorted from blood. This sequence joins TRBV19 and TRBJ2-7; D is perhaps TRBD1 or TRBD2 (5 bases each). The CDR3 sequence: CASSHRDLEQYF. CDR3 in DNA: TGTGCCAGTAGCCACCGGGACCTCGAGCAGTACTTC.